Presented here are 2 T cell receptor beta chains from one specimen sequenced in a study of blood T cell repertoires in COVID-19. The data were produced by immunoSEQ multiplex PCR, yet TCRdb's version contains in-frame clones alone and is incomplete. This sample has 96,000 or so clones; around nine tenths occur once, and the top ten carry around 4%. The material sequenced was peripheral blood. All receptors derive from a human donor with COVID-19, enrolled during active disease. The donor label of this sample is uncertain.

The chain is built from TRBV12-3 or TRBV12-4 and TRBJ1-2; the match to TRBD1 covers 8 bases. This CDR3 contains 13 residues. Unmatched junction bases numbered 5, after V lost 5 bases and J lost 6 bases. The CDR3 DNA sequence: TGTGCCAGCAGTCAAACAGGGGGTCATGGCTACACCTTC. As protein: CASSQTGGHGYTF.

J is TRBJ1-2 and V is TRBV10-3; TRBD1 is a possible D gene (6 bases). V shed 8 bases and J shed 5 bases, with 15 bases lying between them. The CDR3 spans 13 residues. Germline CDR1 ENHRY, CDR2 SYGVKD. The CDR3 is CAIGLQGGYGYTF. As DNA, the CDR3 is TGTGCCATCGGGTTACAGGGAGGGTATGGCTACACCTTC.